This passage covers 11 T cell receptor beta chains from one sample sequenced in a study of early T cells in non-severe SARS-CoV-2 infection. TCRdb passed the 5' RACE reads through MiXCR, listing each CDR3 protein once. Here the sample spans over 90,000 distinct CDR3 sequences, around 14% being singletons. Sequencing used whole blood. The receptors were sampled from an adult who was a healthcare worker with PCR-confirmed SARS-CoV-2 infection or an uninfected control (not recorded which).

This clonotype has just a few counts. V is TRBV7-9 and J is TRBJ2-2; tentative D call: TRBD2 (6 bases). The ends were cut back, 1 base at V and 3 bases at J, with 9 bases in the middle. Germline V CDR1 and CDR2: SEHNR, FQNEAQ (reference sequence). There are 15 residues in the CDR3. This CDR3 reads CASSLGGVYTGELFF. In DNA form, the CDR3 reads TGTGCCAGCAGCTTAGGGGGGGTGTACACCGGGGAGCTGTTTTTT.

This clonotype was observed a handful of times. The chain recombines TRBV11-3 with TRBJ1-1, with D hard to call. This CDR3 spans 13 amino acids. Germline CDR1 and CDR2: SGHNT and YENEEA. V lost 2 bases and J lost 5, with 9 bases in between. The CDR3: CASSLIAGTEAFF. The CDR3 DNA follows: TGTGCCAGCAGCTTAATTGCGGGGACTGAAGCTTTCTTT.

This clonotype was counted ten times or more. The genes are TRBV12-3 or TRBV12-4 and TRBJ2-1, with D perhaps assigned TRBD1 or TRBD2 (5 bases each). V was shortened by 2 bases and J by 9 bases, with 8 bases between the two germline ends. The CDR3 is made up of 12 amino acids. Written as DNA, the CDR3 is TGTGCCAGCAGTTTATCGGGGACTGAGCAGTTCTTC. Residues: CASSLSGTEQFF.

Many counts were recorded for this clonotype. The chain has TRBV29-1 and TRBJ2-5; a weak D match, TRBD2 (7 bases). CDR1 is SQVTM, CDR2 ANQGSEA, per germline. This CDR3 has 13 residues. V lost 5 bases to trimming and J lost 3 bases, with 13 bases between them. Here the CDR3 DNA reads TGCAGCGTTTGGGGGGGCCCGAAAGAGACCCAGTACTTC. It codes for CSVWGGPKETQYF.

There are many counts of this clonotype. The rearrangement joins TRBV6-5 to TRBJ2-1; 9 bases agree with TRBD2. The CDR3 has 14 residues. CDR1 MNHEY and CDR2 SVGAGI come from the germline V gene. V was pared by 6 bases and J by 9 bases, with 9 bases of the junction left unmatched. As DNA, the CDR3 is TGTGCCAGCAGACCGGGACTAGCCTCCAGTGAGCAGTTCTTC. Protein: CASRPGLASSEQFF.

At least ten counts were recorded for this clonotype. The rearrangement uses TRBV5-1 and TRBJ1-3; D is perhaps TRBD1 (5 bases). This CDR3 has 15 amino acids. The V and J ends lost 1 base and 7 bases respectively, with 15 bases between them. CDR1 and CDR2 (germline): SGHRS, YFSETQ. The DNA of the CDR3 is TGCGCCAGCAGCTTGAGTGGGGCTGGGCGGAACACCATATATTTT. Residues: CASSLSGAGRNTIYF.

The table lists this clonotype with many counts. The CDR3 here is CASSTEEKKKTQYF. For the CDR3, the DNA is TGTGCCAGCAGCACAGAGGAGAAGAAGAAGACCCAGTACTTC. The V call is TRBV7-9, the J call TRBJ2-5; no definite D call. CDR1 and CDR2 (germline): SEHNR, FQNEAQ (reference sequence). The CDR3 consists of 14 residues. Between the trimmed V and J ends, which lost 5 bases and 6 bases, there was a span of 16 bases.

This clonotype was seen only a few times. This chain joins TRBV5-1 and TRBJ2-5; 7 bases fit TRBD2. The ends lost 0 bases at V and 4 bases at J; junction bases unmatched: 3. The length of the CDR3 is 14 residues. Germline V gene data show CDR1 as SGHRS and CDR2 as YFSETQ. The CDR3 nucleotides read TGCGCCAGCAGCTTGGGCGGGAGTACAGAGACCCAGTACTTC. Translating it yields CASSLGGSTETQYF.

The CDR3 reads CASSRGGLENEQFF. For the CDR3, the DNA is TGTGCCAGCAGTAGGGGCGGGTTAGAAAATGAGCAGTTCTTC. The V and J genes are TRBV28 and TRBJ2-1; D may be TRBD1 or TRBD2 (5 bases each). Germline V gene data show CDR1 as MDHEN and CDR2 as SYDVKM. This CDR3 is 14 amino acids long. The V end lost 5 bases, the J end lost 7 bases, and 15 bases lay between the germline ends.

The J gene is TRBJ2-1, the V gene TRBV20-1, with TRBD2 matching over 9 bases. V lost 6 bases and J lost 6; bases outside the gene matches: 21. Germline V gene lookup returns CDR1 DFQATT and CDR2 SNEGSKA (reference sequence). This CDR3 is built from 18 residues. The CDR3 DNA reads as TGCAGTGCCCCATCCTGGCTAGCGGGATTCGACATGGGCAATGAGCAGTTCTTC. The encoded protein is CSAPSWLAGFDMGNEQFF.

This clonotype was observed at least ten times. The chain employs TRBV7-8 and TRBJ1-5, with 7 bases that match TRBD1. The CDR3 covers 18 residues. The V gene's germline CDR1 is SGHVS and CDR2 FQNEAQ. V lost 2 bases, J lost 0 bases, and 10 bases stayed unmatched. The CDR3 here is CASSLRGQSDYSNQPQHF. Here the CDR3 DNA reads TGTGCCAGCAGCTTACGGGGACAGAGTGATTATAGCAATCAGCCCCAGCATTTT.